These T cell receptor beta chains were read from a single sample in a study of spatial heterogeneity in lung cancer. One entry per CDR3 protein results from TCRdb running MiXCR on the 5' RACE reads. This sample has roughly 15,000 distinct CDR3 sequences, with around 5.9% found just once. The specimen comprised PBMCs, sampled at follow-up. These receptor sequences come from a male donor with early-stage non-small cell lung cancer. Each CDR3 is given with its conserved first and last residue. Fields, in order: D gene, J gene, V gene, clone size, CDR3 protein, CDR3 DNA. The D gene is left open where the match is weak. Some rows have no size entry. The others give once, few or many, or a class for an expanded clone.

TRBD2	TRBJ2-2	TRBV20-1	many	CSASPIGLAGGSGELFF	TGCAGTGCTAGTCCCATCGGGCTAGCGGGAGGCTCCGGGGAGCTGTTTTTT
.	TRBJ2-7	TRBV10-1	many	CASSAGRTAADQGVYEQYF	TGCGCCAGCAGTGCGGGGCGGACAGCAGCCGATCAGGGCGTCTACGAGCAGTACTTC
.	TRBJ2-7	TRBV28	many	CASSGGGSAFYEQYF	TGTGCCAGCAGCGGCGGTGGTAGCGCTTTCTACGAGCAGTACTTC
TRBD1	TRBJ1-2	TRBV6-4	many	CASSAGTGGYGYTF	TGTGCCAGCAGTGCAGGGACAGGGGGCTATGGCTACACCTTC
TRBD2	TRBJ2-2	TRBV6-6	.	CATEGASGGTGELFF	TGTGCCACCGAGGGGGCTAGCGGGGGCACCGGGGAGCTGTTTTTT
TRBD2	TRBJ2-3	TRBV9	many	CASSVRGLASDTQYF	TGTGCCAGCAGCGTAAGGGGACTAGCATCAGATACGCAGTATTTT
.	TRBJ1-2	TRBV18	many	CASSPERAGGYTF	TGTGCCAGCTCCCCGGAGAGGGCCGGGGGCTACACCTTC
TRBD1	TRBJ2-5	TRBV7-3	.	CASSLSSGQGQETQYF	TGTGCCAGCAGCTTAAGTTCGGGACAGGGGCAAGAGACCCAGTACTTC
TRBD2	TRBJ2-1	TRBV27	many	CASSLGGRTYNEQFF	TGTGCCAGCAGTTTGGGGGGGAGAACCTACAATGAGCAGTTCTTC
.	TRBJ2-2	TRBV7-2	many	CASSPSAGGELFF	TGTGCCAGCAGCCCCAGCGCGGGCGGGGAGCTGTTTTTT
.	TRBJ1-2	TRBV28	medium-sized	CASSLTGETNYGYTF	TGTGCCAGCAGTTTGACCGGGGAAACTAACTATGGCTACACCTTC
.	TRBJ2-1	TRBV7-9	many	CASSLAGTDNEQFF	TGTGCCAGCAGCTTAGCGGGGACTGACAATGAGCAGTTCTTC
.	TRBJ2-3	TRBV7-2	many	CASSLSGVVTDTQYF	TGTGCCAGCAGCTTATCCGGGGTTGTAACAGATACGCAGTATTTT
.	TRBJ2-5	TRBV12-3/TRBV12-4	.	CASSLTLTLETQYF	TGTGCCAGCAGTTTAACCCTGACCTTGGAGACCCAGTACTTC
TRBD2	TRBJ2-3	TRBV20-1	many	CSARLAGVADTQYF	TGCAGTGCCCGACTAGCGGGAGTGGCAGATACGCAGTATTTT
.	TRBJ2-1	TRBV7-2	many	CASSFGRLNEQFF	TGTGCCAGCAGCTTCGGTCGGCTCAATGAGCAGTTCTTC
.	TRBJ2-1	TRBV18	many	CASSPGQANEQFF	TGTGCCAGCTCACCGGGGCAGGCCAATGAGCAGTTCTTC
TRBD2	TRBJ2-1	TRBV5-5	many	CASSLRLADFNEQFF	TGTGCCAGCAGCTTGCGACTAGCGGATTTCAATGAGCAGTTCTTC
TRBD1	TRBJ1-5	TRBV28	many	CATGDRGPLLHF	TGTGCCACCGGGGACAGGGGGCCTTTGTTGCATTTT
.	TRBJ1-1	TRBV20-1	many	CSAREIREAFF	TGCAGTGCTAGAGAGATCAGGGAAGCTTTCTTT
.	TRBJ2-3	TRBV10-2	many	CASRSGWGTDTQYF	TGCGCCAGCCGGAGCGGTTGGGGCACAGATACGCAGTATTTT
.	TRBJ2-1	TRBV28	many	CAVPARGGSSYNEQFF	TGTGCAGTACCCGCAAGGGGGGGAAGCTCCTACAATGAGCAGTTCTTC
.	TRBJ1-1	TRBV5-1	few	CASSLGAREEAFF	TGCGCCAGCAGCTTGGGGGCTCGGGAGGAAGCTTTCTTT
.	TRBJ2-2	TRBV9	many	CASSAPEGGTTGELFF	TGTGCCAGCAGCGCCCCGGAAGGTGGGACAACCGGGGAGCTGTTTTTT
.	TRBJ1-5	TRBV6-2/TRBV6-3	many	CASTSRGSNQPQHF	TGTGCCAGCACCTCCCGGGGAAGCAATCAGCCCCAGCATTTT
.	TRBJ2-1	TRBV20-1	medium-sized	CSAETRNYNEQFF	TGCAGTGCTGAGACTAGAAACTACAATGAGCAGTTCTTC
TRBD2	TRBJ2-7	TRBV6-2/TRBV6-3	many	CASSKREDSYEQYF	TGTGCCAGCAGTAAGCGGGAAGACTCCTACGAGCAGTACTTC
.	TRBJ2-6	TRBV7-2	many	CASRNEANVLTF	TGTGCCAGCCGTAATGAGGCCAACGTCCTGACTTTC
.	TRBJ2-3	TRBV28	.	CASSTNRFSTDTQYF	TGTGCCAGCAGTACGAACAGATTTAGCACAGATACGCAGTATTTT
.	TRBJ2-3	TRBV18	many	CASSLSFTDTQYF	TGTGCCAGCTCACTTAGCTTCACAGATACGCAGTATTTT
.	TRBJ2-1	TRBV28	medium-sized	CASSPGSPPRFF	TGTGCCAGCAGCCCTGGGTCTCCCCCCCGGTTCTTC
.	TRBJ2-5	TRBV15	many	CATSRGGRGRETQYF	TGTGCCACCAGCAGAGGCGGCAGGGGCCGAGAGACCCAGTACTTC
.	TRBJ2-7	TRBV10-3	medium-sized	CAISGGSSYEQYF	TGTGCCATCAGTGGCGGAAGCTCTTACGAGCAGTACTTC
TRBD1	TRBJ2-1	TRBV5-4	many	CASSLALGGHNEQFF	TGTGCCAGCAGCTTGGCCCTAGGGGGCCACAATGAGCAGTTCTTC
TRBD2	TRBJ2-5	TRBV18	few	CASSRTRSEETQYF	TGTGCCAGCTCCCGGACTAGGTCGGAGGAGACCCAGTACTTC
.	TRBJ2-5	TRBV6-2/TRBV6-3	many	CASSVLQETQYF	TGTGCCAGCAGTGTTCTCCAAGAGACCCAGTACTTC
.	TRBJ1-6	TRBV20-1	.	CSAPPSWGGSYNSPLHF	TGCAGTGCCCCACCCTCCTGGGGTGGATCCTATAATTCACCCCTCCACTTT
.	TRBJ1-4	TRBV6-2/TRBV6-3	many	CASSSSATNEKLFF	TGTGCCAGCAGTTCTTCAGCAACTAATGAAAAACTGTTTTTT
TRBD1	TRBJ1-2	TRBV28	many	CASSRGDRAHYGYTF	TGTGCCAGCAGTCGGGGGGACAGGGCCCACTATGGCTACACCTTC
TRBD2	TRBJ2-7	TRBV20-1	medium-sized	CSAPIAGVYEQYF	TGCAGTGCTCCAATAGCGGGAGTCTACGAGCAGTACTTC
.	TRBJ1-1	TRBV6-5	medium-sized	CASTQTRNTEAFF	TGTGCCAGCACCCAAACCAGGAACACTGAAGCTTTCTTT
.	TRBJ2-3	TRBV12-3/TRBV12-4	many	CASRPELGSADTQYF	TGTGCCAGCAGACCCGAACTAGGGTCGGCAGATACGCAGTATTTT
.	TRBJ1-5	TRBV6-5	many	CASSYRSADQPQHF	TGTGCCAGCAGTTATCGGAGTGCCGATCAGCCCCAGCATTTT
TRBD2	TRBJ2-7	TRBV28	many	CASSFGRLAGGNTLEQYF	TGTGCCAGCAGTTTTGGGAGACTAGCGGGAGGAAACACACTGGAGCAGTACTTC
.	TRBJ2-1	TRBV4-1	many	CASSQWQSSYNEQFF	TGCGCCAGCAGCCAGTGGCAGAGCTCCTACAATGAGCAGTTCTTC
.	TRBJ2-5	TRBV7-6	many	CASSLDSQETQYF	TGTGCCAGCAGCTTAGACAGTCAAGAGACCCAGTACTTC